The 27 T cell receptor beta chains reported below all come from one sample, sequenced in a study of shared clonotypes between healthy human individuals. Here immunoSEQ multiplex PCR was the method, and the copy in TCRdb shows in-frame clones only, minus some. In the table there are some 240,000 clones, approximately 65% of which are singletons. The sample taken for sequencing was memory CD4+ T cells sorted from blood. The subset here: CD45RA-negative fraction. Source of these receptors: a man under 40 in good health.

J is TRBJ2-7 and V is TRBV7-8, with D possibly being TRBD2 (5 bases). The length of the CDR3 is 14 residues. Germline CDR1 SGHVS, CDR2 FQNEAQ. V was pared by 0 bases and J by 6 bases, with 12 bases between. This chain's CDR3 is CASSLAETIGEQYF. The DNA for the CDR3 is TGTGCCAGCAGCTTAGCGGAGACTATCGGCGAGCAGTACTTC.

V usage is TRBV4-1 and J usage is TRBJ1-5, with 7 bases fitting TRBD1. Germline CDR1 MGHRA, CDR2 YSYEKL. The CDR3 sequence is 15 residues long. V was pared by 2 bases and J by 6 bases, with 7 bases of the junction left unmatched. In nucleotides, the CDR3 is TGCGCCAGCAGCCAACCGAGACAGGGCGCTCAGCCCCAGCATTTT. It yields the protein CASSQPRQGAQPQHF.

This clone was detected only a few times. The V call is TRBV28, the J call TRBJ2-3; TRBD2 matches 13 bases. Germline V gene data show CDR1 as MDHEN and CDR2 as SYDVKM. V was pared by 6 bases and J by 13 bases, with 7 bases of the junction left unmatched. The CDR3 extends over 13 amino acids. CDR3 nucleotides: TGTGCCAGCAGGGCCGGACTAGCGGGAGTTAAGTATTTT. Protein sequence: CASRAGLAGVKYF.

V gene TRBV30 combines with J gene TRBJ2-3, with D possibly matching TRBD1 (5 bases). The V end lost 3 bases, the J end lost 0 bases, and 10 bases lay between the germline ends. Germline CDR1 reads GTSNPN; CDR2 reads SVGIG (reference sequence). This CDR3 has 14 amino acids. CDR3 region: CAWRTGASTDTQYF. The CDR3 DNA follows: TGTGCCTGGAGGACTGGGGCTAGCACAGATACGCAGTATTTT.

The chain recombines TRBV4-3 with TRBJ2-1; D is tentatively TRBD1 or TRBD2 (7 bases each). The germline gives CDR1 LGHNA, CDR2 YSLEER. This CDR3 comprises 16 residues. The germline V and J ends were trimmed by 4 bases and 5 bases, with 18 bases remaining between them. The CDR3 sequence: CASSPFQGGVNNEQFF. As DNA, the CDR3 is TGCGCCAGCAGCCCCTTTCAGGGGGGGGTTAACAATGAGCAGTTCTTC.

The chain has TRBV7-2 and TRBJ2-7; unclear D gene. Germline lookup yields CDR1 SGHTA and CDR2 FQGNSA. The CDR3 extends over 14 amino acids. V dropped 0 bases and J dropped 4 bases, with 10 bases sitting between them. In nucleotides, the CDR3 is TGTGCCAGCAGCTTAGCGTGGCTGACATACGAGCAGTACTTC. Protein product: CASSLAWLTYEQYF.

V usage is TRBV7-2 and J usage is TRBJ1-2, with D possibly matching TRBD1 (6 bases). There are 14 residues in the CDR3. The ends were cut back, 8 bases at V and 3 bases at J, with 16 bases in the middle. The germline gives CDR1 SGHTA, CDR2 FQGNSA. This CDR3 reads CASVIGGSDYGYTF. CDR3 sequence (DNA): TGTGCCAGCGTAATAGGGGGATCGGACTATGGCTACACCTTC.

V usage is TRBV11-2 and J usage is TRBJ2-3; TRBD1 or TRBD2 may be the D gene (6 bases each). The CDR3 has 14 amino acids. V was pared by 6 bases and J by 0 bases, with 10 bases between. The germline V gene has CDR1 SGHAT and CDR2 FQNNGV. DNA for the CDR3: TGTGCCAGCAGGGCGGGACACAGCACAGATACGCAGTATTTT. Translation: CASRAGHSTDTQYF.

The genes are TRBV18 and TRBJ2-7; the D gene is possibly TRBD2 (6 bases). CDR3 size: 17 residues. The germline CDR1 and CDR2 sequences are KGHSH and LQKENI. V lost 0 bases and J 2 bases, leaving 17 bases between the germline ends. CDR3 DNA: TGTGCCAGCTCACCACCGCGTTCCGGGAGAATAGCCTACGAGCAGTACTTC. It yields the protein CASSPPRSGRIAYEQYF.

This chain joins TRBV11-2 and TRBJ2-5, with unresolved D. V was clipped by 1 base and J by 1 base, with 7 bases between them. This CDR3 has 14 amino acids. Germline lookup yields CDR1 SGHAT and CDR2 FQNNGV. CDR3 amino acids: CASSLGASQETQYF. As DNA, the CDR3 is TGTGCCAGCAGCTTAGGGGCATCCCAAGAGACCCAGTACTTC.

This clone was picked up one time. V and J are TRBV5-5 and TRBJ2-7; 8 bases fit TRBD2. Trimming took 3 bases from V and 5 from J; bases not matched to a gene: 7. This CDR3 has 14 amino acids. Per the germline V gene, CDR1 is SGHKS and CDR2 is YYEKEE (reference sequence). The CDR3 DNA reads as TGTGCCAGCAGCTCGCGGGAGGATCTCGACGAGCAGTACTTC. It yields the protein CASSSREDLDEQYF.

CDR3 region: CASSVEPGQGAFGTEAFF. The CDR3 DNA sequence: TGTGCCAGCAGCGTAGAACCGGGACAGGGGGCCTTTGGTACTGAAGCTTTCTTT. V gene TRBV9 combines with J gene TRBJ1-1, with 12 bases fitting TRBD1. The length of the CDR3 is 18 residues. Trimming removed 0 bases from V and 5 bases from J; junction bases left unmatched: 11. Per the germline V gene, CDR1 is SGDLS and CDR2 is YYNGEE.

The V call is TRBV4-3, the J call TRBJ2-1; 9 bases are a match to TRBD2. Germline loops: CDR1 LGHNA, CDR2 YSLEER. V was clipped by 3 bases and J by 3 bases; unmatched bases: 3. The CDR3 spans 15 residues. The CDR3 sequence: CASSHLAGSYNEQFF. Written as DNA, the CDR3 is TGCGCCAGCAGCCACCTAGCGGGGAGCTACAATGAGCAGTTCTTC.

V is TRBV19 and J is TRBJ1-5; D is ambiguous. The CDR3 has 12 amino acids. V was pared by 6 bases and J by 3 bases, with 6 bases between. From germline, CDR1 is LNHDA and CDR2 SQIVND (reference sequence). In nucleotides, the CDR3 is TGTGCCAGTAGGGCTCCCAATCAGCCCCAGCATTTT. Protein: CASRAPNQPQHF. Based on the CDR3 plus reference TRBV19 and TRBJ1-5, the full variable domain is DGGITQSPKYLFRKEGQNVTLSCEQNLNHDAMYWYRQDPGQGLRLIYYSQIVNDFQKGDIAEGYSVSREKKESFPLTVTSAQKNPTAFYLCASRAPNQPQHFGDGTRLSIL.

The genes are TRBV2 and TRBJ1-1; D call uncertain. The CDR3 consists of 15 residues. Germline-derived CDR1 and CDR2 are SNHLY and FYNNEI. Trimming shortened V by 2 bases and J by 1 base, and 11 bases separated the two germline ends. CDR3 DNA sequence: TGTGCCAGCAGTGAATTAGGACCCCAGAACACTGAAGCTTTCTTT. Its translation: CASSELGPQNTEAFF. Full variable domain (remainder filled in from reference TRBV2 and TRBJ1-1): EPEVTQTPSHQVTQMGQEVILRCVPISNHLYFYWYRQILGQKVEFLVSFYNNEISEKSEIFDDQFSVERPDGSNFTLKIRSTKLEDSAMYFCASSELGPQNTEAFFGQGTRLTVV.

For the CDR3, the DNA is TGTGCCTGGAGTCTGACCCGGGACACCCTAAGCAATCAGCCCCAGCATTTT. Translating gives CAWSLTRDTLSNQPQHF. The chain employs TRBV30 and TRBJ1-5; weak D call: TRBD1 (6 bases). In germline, CDR1 is GTSNPN, CDR2 SVGIG (reference sequence). The CDR3 runs to 17 residues. Trimming removed 2 bases from V and 1 base from J, with 18 bases in between.

V usage is TRBV5-1 and J usage is TRBJ2-1, with 7 bases lining up with TRBD2. The V gene's germline CDR1 is SGHRS and CDR2 YFSETQ. This CDR3 has 16 residues. The ends lost 0 bases at V and 12 bases at J; junction bases unmatched: 15. The CDR3 spells CASSLEVGTTTMTQFF. The CDR3 nucleotides read TGCGCCAGCAGCTTGGAGGTCGGGACTACTACAATGACGCAGTTCTTC.

This rearrangement joins TRBV27 to TRBJ1-5; D is unresolved. The CDR3 length is 15 residues. Trimming left V 6 bases short and J 4 bases short, with 16 bases between. Looked up from germline, CDR1 is MNHEY and CDR2 is SMNVEV (reference sequence). CDR3 in amino acids: CASRPSTQTNQPQHF. The CDR3 region has the DNA TGTGCCAGCAGGCCCTCGACCCAGACAAATCAGCCCCAGCATTTT.

The V gene is TRBV7-9, the J gene TRBJ2-7; TRBD2 aligns across 11 bases. The J segment lost 2 bases and the V segment lost 3 bases, leaving 3 bases of the junction unmatched. The CDR3 sequence is 15 residues long. CDR1 is SEHNR and CDR2 is FQNEAQ in the germline V gene (reference sequence). This CDR3 is CASSLRLAGPYEQYF. CDR3 DNA: TGTGCCAGCAGCTTGCGACTAGCGGGACCCTACGAGCAGTACTTC.

This clone appeared a few times. This sequence joins TRBV7-2 and TRBJ1-5, with a tentative D call TRBD1 (5 bases). Trimming removed 3 bases from V and 9 bases from J, with 6 bases in between. In germline, CDR1 is SGHTA, CDR2 FQGNSA. The CDR3 totals 11 residues. CDR3 sequence (DNA): TGTGCCAGCAGCTTCGGGGGGCCCCAGCATTTT. Protein product: CASSFGGPQHF. The full variable domain, with the rest looked up from reference TRBV7-2 and TRBJ1-5, is GAGVSQSPSNKVTEKGKDVELRCDPISGHTALYWYRQSLGQGLEFLIYFQGNSAPDKSGLPSDRFSAERTGGSVSTLTIQRTQQEDSAVYLCASSFGGPQHFGDGTRLSIL.

The V and J genes are TRBV7-2 and TRBJ2-4, with D possibly matching TRBD2 (6 bases). The CDR3 runs to 14 residues. The germline V gene encodes CDR1 SGHTA and CDR2 FQGNSA. Between the trimmed V and J ends, which lost 5 bases and 9 bases, there was a span of 17 bases. DNA for the CDR3: TGTGCCAGCAGCCGCCGGGCCTCGGAGGGCATTCAGTACTTC. Its protein is CASSRRASEGIQYF. Based on the CDR3 plus reference TRBV7-2 and TRBJ2-4, the full variable domain is GAGVSQSPSNKVTEKGKDVELRCDPISGHTALYWYRQSLGQGLEFLIYFQGNSAPDKSGLPSDRFSAERTGGSVSTLTIQRTQQEDSAVYLCASSRRASEGIQYFGAGTRLSVL.

This chain joins TRBV7-9 and TRBJ2-3; 13 nucleotides agree with TRBD2. CDR3 length equals 16 residues. Germline CDR1 SEHNR, CDR2 FQNEAQ (reference sequence). After removal of 5 bases from V and 1 base from J, the junction contained 3 bases not matched to a gene. In DNA, the CDR3 is TGTGCCAGCAGCCCCGGACTAGCGGGAGGCACAGATACGCAGTATTTT. Its protein is CASSPGLAGGTDTQYF.

This clone was seen more than once but under ten times. This chain uses TRBV10-1 with TRBJ2-1; TRBD2 matches 9 bases. V shed 4 bases and J 8 bases; nucleotides not matched to a gene: 3. The CDR3 spans 13 residues. Germline loops: CDR1 WNHNN, CDR2 SYGVQD (reference sequence). This chain's CDR3 is CASSVAGVYEQFF. In nucleotides, the CDR3 is TGCGCCAGCAGTGTAGCGGGAGTTTATGAGCAGTTCTTC.

The genes are TRBV9 and TRBJ2-5, with D perhaps TRBD1 (5 bases). The CDR3 contains 15 residues. CDR1 and CDR2 from the germline V gene are SGDLS and YYNGEE. Trimming cost V 0 bases and J 5 bases, with 14 bases left between them. CDR3 sequence: CASSVETDTRETQYF. DNA for the CDR3: TGTGCCAGCAGCGTAGAGACAGATACAAGGGAGACCCAGTACTTC.

The gene calls are TRBV7-9 and TRBJ2-5; 8 bases map to TRBD2. V was clipped by 3 bases and J by 6 bases; unmatched bases: 9. The germline V gene has CDR1 SEHNR and CDR2 FQNEAQ (reference sequence). The CDR3 covers 15 residues. CDR3 protein: CASSFTGGPSQTQYF. The DNA for the CDR3 is TGTGCCAGCAGCTTCACGGGAGGGCCTTCGCAGACCCAGTACTTC.

This chain connects TRBV18 to TRBJ1-1; D perhaps matches TRBD1 (6 bases). V was pared by 7 bases and J by 3 bases, with 15 bases between. CDR3 length equals 14 residues. Germline values: CDR1 KGHSH, CDR2 LQKENI. The CDR3 DNA reads TGTGCCAGCTGGCGGGGGGGGCAGGACACTGAAGCTTTCTTT. The encoded protein is CASWRGGQDTEAFF.

The chain employs TRBV6-1 and TRBJ1-4, with D maybe TRBD1 (6 bases). V was pared by 3 bases and J by 2 bases, with 16 bases between. Looked up from germline, CDR1 is MNHNS and CDR2 is SASEGT. This CDR3 spans 17 amino acids. The CDR3 reads CASSENRVGRTNEKLFF. The DNA for the CDR3 is TGTGCCAGCAGTGAGAACAGGGTGGGACGCACTAATGAAAAACTGTTTTTT.